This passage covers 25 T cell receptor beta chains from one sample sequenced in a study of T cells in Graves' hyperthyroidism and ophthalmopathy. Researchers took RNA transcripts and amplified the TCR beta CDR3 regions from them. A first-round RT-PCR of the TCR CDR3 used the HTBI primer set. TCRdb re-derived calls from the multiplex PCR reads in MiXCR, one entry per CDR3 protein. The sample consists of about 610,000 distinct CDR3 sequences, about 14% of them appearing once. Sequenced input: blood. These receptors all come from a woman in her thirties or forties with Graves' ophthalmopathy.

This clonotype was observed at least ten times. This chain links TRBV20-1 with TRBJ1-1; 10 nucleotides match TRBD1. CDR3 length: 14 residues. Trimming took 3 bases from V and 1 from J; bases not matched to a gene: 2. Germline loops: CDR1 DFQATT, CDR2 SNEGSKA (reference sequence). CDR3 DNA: TGCAGTGCTAGGTGGGACAGGGGGAACACTGAAGCTTTCTTT. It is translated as CSARWDRGNTEAFF.

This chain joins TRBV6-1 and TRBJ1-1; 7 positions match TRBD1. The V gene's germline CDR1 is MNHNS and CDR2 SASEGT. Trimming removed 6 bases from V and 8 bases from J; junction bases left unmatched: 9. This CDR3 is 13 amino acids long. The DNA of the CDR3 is TGTGCCAGCAGCTTGGGACAGACCCGGGAAGCTTTCTTT. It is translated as CASSLGQTREAFF.

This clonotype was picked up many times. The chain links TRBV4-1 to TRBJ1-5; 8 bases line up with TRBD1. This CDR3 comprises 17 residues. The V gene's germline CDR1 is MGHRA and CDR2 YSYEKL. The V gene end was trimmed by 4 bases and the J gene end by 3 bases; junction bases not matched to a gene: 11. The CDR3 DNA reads TGCGCCAGCAGCCGCCAAGGGCTGACAGGGGACAATCAGCCCCAGCATTTT. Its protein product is CASSRQGLTGDNQPQHF.

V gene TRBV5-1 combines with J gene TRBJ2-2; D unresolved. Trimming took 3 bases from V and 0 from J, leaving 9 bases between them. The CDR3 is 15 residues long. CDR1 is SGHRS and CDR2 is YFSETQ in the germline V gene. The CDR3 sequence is CASSYGHPNTGELFF. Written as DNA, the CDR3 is TGCGCCAGCAGCTATGGGCACCCGAACACCGGGGAGCTGTTTTTT.

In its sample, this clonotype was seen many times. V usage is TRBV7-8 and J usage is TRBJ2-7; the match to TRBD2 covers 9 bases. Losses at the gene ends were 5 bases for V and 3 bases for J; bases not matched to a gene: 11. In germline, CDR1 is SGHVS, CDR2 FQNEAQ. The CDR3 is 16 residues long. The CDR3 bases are TGTGCCAGCAGCCGCACTAGCGGGTCCTCATTCTACGAGCAGTACTTC. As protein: CASSRTSGSSFYEQYF.

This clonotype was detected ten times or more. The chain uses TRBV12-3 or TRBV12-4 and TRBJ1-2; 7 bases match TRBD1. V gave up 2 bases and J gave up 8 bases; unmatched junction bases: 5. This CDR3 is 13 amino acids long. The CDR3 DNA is TGTGCCAGCAGTTTAACAGGGGAGTGGGGCTACACCTTC. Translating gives CASSLTGEWGYTF.

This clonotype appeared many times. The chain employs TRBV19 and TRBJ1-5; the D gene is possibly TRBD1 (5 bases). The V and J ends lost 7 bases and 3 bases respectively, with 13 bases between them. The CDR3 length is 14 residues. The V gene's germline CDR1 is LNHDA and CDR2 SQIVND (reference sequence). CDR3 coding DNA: TGTGCCAGTAAGCTCAGGGAGAACAATCAGCCCCAGCATTTT. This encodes CASKLRENNQPQHF.

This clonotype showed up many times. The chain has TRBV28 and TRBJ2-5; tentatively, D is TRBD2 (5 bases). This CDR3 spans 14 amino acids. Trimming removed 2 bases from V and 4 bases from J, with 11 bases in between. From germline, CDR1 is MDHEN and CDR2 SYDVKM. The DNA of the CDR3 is TGTGCCAGCAGTTTAACCGTGGGGAGAGAGACCCAGTACTTC. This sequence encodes CASSLTVGRETQYF.

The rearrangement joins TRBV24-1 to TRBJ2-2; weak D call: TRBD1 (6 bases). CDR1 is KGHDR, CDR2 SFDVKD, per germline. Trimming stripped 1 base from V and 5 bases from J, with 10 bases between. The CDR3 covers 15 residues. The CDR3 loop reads CATSDLGQPTGELFF. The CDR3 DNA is TGTGCCACCAGTGATTTAGGACAGCCAACCGGGGAGCTGTTTTTT.

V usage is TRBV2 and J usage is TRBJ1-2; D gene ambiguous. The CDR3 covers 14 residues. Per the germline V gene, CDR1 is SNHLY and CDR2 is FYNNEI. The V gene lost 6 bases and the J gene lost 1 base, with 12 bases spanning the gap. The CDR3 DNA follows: TGTGCCAGCAGCTCCGGACCGAATAACTATGGCTACACCTTC. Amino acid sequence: CASSSGPNNYGYTF.

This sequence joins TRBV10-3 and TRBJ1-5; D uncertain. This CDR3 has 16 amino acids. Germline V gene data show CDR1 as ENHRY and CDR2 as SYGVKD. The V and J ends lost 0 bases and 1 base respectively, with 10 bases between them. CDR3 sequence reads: CAISESKTASNQPQHF. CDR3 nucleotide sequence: TGTGCCATCAGTGAGTCGAAGACGGCCAGCAATCAGCCCCAGCATTTT.

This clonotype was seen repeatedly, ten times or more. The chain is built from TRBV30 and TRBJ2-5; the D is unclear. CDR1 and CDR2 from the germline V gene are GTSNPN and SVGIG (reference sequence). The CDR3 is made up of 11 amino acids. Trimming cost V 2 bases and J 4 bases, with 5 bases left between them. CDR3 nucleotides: TGTGCCTGGAGTAGAGGAGAGACCCAGTACTTC. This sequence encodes CAWSRGETQYF.

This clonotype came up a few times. CDR3 amino acids: CSPTVSGYNEQFF. The DNA for the CDR3 is TGCAGTCCGACGGTAAGCGGGTACAATGAGCAGTTCTTC. The chain carries TRBV20-1 and TRBJ2-1, with D perhaps TRBD2 (6 bases). Trimming shortened V by 8 bases and J by 4 bases, and 15 bases separated the two germline ends. There are 13 residues in the CDR3. CDR1 is DFQATT and CDR2 is SNEGSKA in the germline V gene (reference sequence).

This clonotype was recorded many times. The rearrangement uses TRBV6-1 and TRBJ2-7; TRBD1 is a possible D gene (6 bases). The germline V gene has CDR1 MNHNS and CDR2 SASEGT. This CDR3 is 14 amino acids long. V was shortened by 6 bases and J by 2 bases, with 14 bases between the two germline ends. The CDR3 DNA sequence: TGTGCCAGCAGGCTTTTGACAGGTCCCTACGAGCAGTACTTC. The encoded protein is CASRLLTGPYEQYF.

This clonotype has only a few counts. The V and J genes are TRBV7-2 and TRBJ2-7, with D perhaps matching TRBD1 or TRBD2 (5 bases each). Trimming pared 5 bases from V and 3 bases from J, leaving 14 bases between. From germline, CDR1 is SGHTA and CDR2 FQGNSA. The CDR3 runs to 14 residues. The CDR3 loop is CASSQPGRHYEQYF. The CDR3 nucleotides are TGTGCCAGCAGCCAACCGGGACGACACTACGAGCAGTACTTC. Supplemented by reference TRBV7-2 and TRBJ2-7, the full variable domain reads GAGVSQSPSNKVTEKGKDVELRCDPISGHTALYWYRQSLGQGLEFLIYFQGNSAPDKSGLPSDRFSAERTGGSVSTLTIQRTQQEDSAVYLCASSQPGRHYEQYFGPGTRLTVT.

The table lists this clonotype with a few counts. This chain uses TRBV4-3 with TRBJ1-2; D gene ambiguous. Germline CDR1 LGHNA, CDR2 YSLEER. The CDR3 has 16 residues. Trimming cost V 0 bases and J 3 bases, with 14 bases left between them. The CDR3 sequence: CASSQDEGSGYYGYTF. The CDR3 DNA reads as TGCGCCAGCAGCCAAGATGAGGGCTCCGGGTACTATGGCTACACCTTC.

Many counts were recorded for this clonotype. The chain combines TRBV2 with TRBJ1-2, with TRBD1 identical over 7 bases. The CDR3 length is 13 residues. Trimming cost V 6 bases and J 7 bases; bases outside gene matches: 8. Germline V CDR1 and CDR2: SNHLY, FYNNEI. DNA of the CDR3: TGTGCCAGCAGCCTCCAGGGGGACTTTGGCTACACCTTC. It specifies CASSLQGDFGYTF.

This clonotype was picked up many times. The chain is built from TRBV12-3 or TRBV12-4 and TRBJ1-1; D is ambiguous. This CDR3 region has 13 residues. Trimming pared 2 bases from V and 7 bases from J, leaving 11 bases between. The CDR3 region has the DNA TGTGCCAGCAGTTTATCGGGGTTCGATGAAGCTTTCTTT. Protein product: CASSLSGFDEAFF.

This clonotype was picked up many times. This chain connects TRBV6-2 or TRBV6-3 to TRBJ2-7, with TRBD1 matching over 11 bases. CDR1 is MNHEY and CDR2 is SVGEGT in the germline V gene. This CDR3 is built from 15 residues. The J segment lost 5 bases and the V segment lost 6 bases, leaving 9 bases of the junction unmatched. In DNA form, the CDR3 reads TGTGCCAGCAGCACAGCCCGGGACAGGGGGGACGAGCAGTACTTC. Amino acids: CASSTARDRGDEQYF.

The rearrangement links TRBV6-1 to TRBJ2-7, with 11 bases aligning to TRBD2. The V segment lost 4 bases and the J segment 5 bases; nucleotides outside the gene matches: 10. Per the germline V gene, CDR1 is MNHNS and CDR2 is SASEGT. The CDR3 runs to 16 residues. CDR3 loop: CASSVLAGGRKDEQYF. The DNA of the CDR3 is TGTGCCAGCAGTGTCCTAGCGGGAGGACGAAAAGACGAGCAGTACTTC.

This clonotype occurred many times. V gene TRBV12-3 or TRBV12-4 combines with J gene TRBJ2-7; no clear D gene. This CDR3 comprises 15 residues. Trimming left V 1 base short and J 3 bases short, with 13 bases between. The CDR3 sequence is CASSLGFEENYEQYF. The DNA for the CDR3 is TGTGCCAGCAGTTTAGGATTCGAGGAAAACTACGAGCAGTACTTC.

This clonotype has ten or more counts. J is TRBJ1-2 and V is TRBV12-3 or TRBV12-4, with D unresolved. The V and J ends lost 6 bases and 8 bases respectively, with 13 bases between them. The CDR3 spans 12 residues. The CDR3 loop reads CASSFPGSGYTF. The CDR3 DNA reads TGTGCCAGCAGCTTCCCGGGTAGCGGCTACACCTTC.

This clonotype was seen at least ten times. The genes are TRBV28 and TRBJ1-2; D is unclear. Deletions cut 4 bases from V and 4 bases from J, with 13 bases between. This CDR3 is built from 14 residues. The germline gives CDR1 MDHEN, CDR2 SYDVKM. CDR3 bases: TGTGCCAGCAGTTCTGGTTCGACATTCTATGGCTACACCTTC. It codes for CASSSGSTFYGYTF.

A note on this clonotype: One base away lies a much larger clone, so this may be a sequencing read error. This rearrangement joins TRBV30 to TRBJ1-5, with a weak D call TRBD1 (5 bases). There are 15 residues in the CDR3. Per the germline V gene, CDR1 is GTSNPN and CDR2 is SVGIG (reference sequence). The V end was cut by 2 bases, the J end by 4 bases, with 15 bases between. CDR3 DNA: TGTGCCTGGAGTAGAAGGGGCCTCTGGAATCAGCCCCAGCATTTT. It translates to CAWSRRGLWNQPQHF.

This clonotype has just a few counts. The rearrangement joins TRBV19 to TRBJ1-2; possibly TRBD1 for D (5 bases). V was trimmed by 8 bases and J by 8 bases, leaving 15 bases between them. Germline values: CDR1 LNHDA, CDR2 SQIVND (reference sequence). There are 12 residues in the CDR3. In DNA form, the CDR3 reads TGTGCCAGTGGGACGGATGGCTTAGGCTACACCTTC. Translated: CASGTDGLGYTF.